Listed below are T cell receptor beta chains from one sample, sequenced in a study of T cell repertoires in cytomegalovirus infection. TCRdb itself ran the reads through MiXCR, one entry per CDR3 protein. This sample carries roughly 800,000 distinct CDR3 sequences, 25% to 35% of them seen once, and the ten largest clones take about an eighth. These receptors' targets are unknown. The sample consisted of cultured CD8+ T cells from PBMCs, taken from culture after CMV antigen stimulation. These receptors were obtained from a human donor in good health (CMV status not recorded). Some clones in this sample may be carry-over from other donors' samples. Both conserved end residues are part of each CDR3. The D gene is left open where the match is weak. Size is stated for part of the rows, as once, few or many counts, or as a class when the clone is expanded.

V	D	size	J	DNA	CDR3
TRBV29-1	NA	few	TRBJ2-1	TGCAGCGTTGAGCCGGCGGGGGCGGGGAATGAGCAGTTCTTC	CSVEPAGAGNEQFF
TRBV7-9	TRBD2	few	TRBJ2-5	TGTGCCAGCAGCCCCTCCTCAGCGGGGGGCGGGGAGACCCAGTACTTC	CASSPSSAGGGETQYF
TRBV20-1	NA	NA	TRBJ2-1	TGCAGTGCTAGAGGCCCTACTAGGTACAATGAGCAGTTCTTC	CSARGPTRYNEQFF
TRBV7-6	TRBD2	NA	TRBJ2-5	TGTGCCAGCAGCCCGGCCGAGGGCGGGGGGGTCGAGACCCAGTACTTC	CASSPAEGGGVETQYF
TRBV12-3/TRBV12-4	NA	few	TRBJ2-2	TGTGCCAGCACCGACGCACGCACCGGGGAGCTGTTTTTT	CASTDARTGELFF
TRBV2	TRBD1	few	TRBJ1-1	TGTGCCAGCAGTTCCGGACAGGAGGGGAACACTGAAGCTTTCTTT	CASSSGQEGNTEAFF
TRBV19	NA	few	TRBJ2-1	TGTGCCAGTAGATCCGGTCGAGAGCAGTTCTTC	CASRSGREQFF
TRBV27	NA	NA	TRBJ2-5	TGTGCCAGCAGCCCTTATCTAGCCTCGGGAGAGACCCAGTACTTC	CASSPYLASGETQYF
TRBV15	TRBD2	NA	TRBJ2-3	TGTGCCACCAGCAGAGGCCTCGTAGCGGGGGGGCCTATTGCTCAAGATACGCAGTATTTT	CATSRGLVAGGPIAQDTQYF
TRBV4-1	NA	few	TRBJ2-5	TGCGCCAGCAGCCAAGTGTGGGGGCAAGAGACCCAGTACTTC	CASSQVWGQETQYF
TRBV27	TRBD2	NA	TRBJ2-2	TGTGCCAGCAGTTACCCGGGGGGGCCGAGCACCGGGGAGCTGTTTTTT	CASSYPGGPSTGELFF
TRBV7-9	NA	NA	TRBJ1-2	TGTGCCAGCCCGACCGTGGGGGACATGGGCTACACCTTC	CASPTVGDMGYTF
TRBV27	NA	NA	TRBJ1-2	TGTGCCAGCAGTTTAACGGGACGGCCAACGGGCTATGGCTACACCTTC	CASSLTGRPTGYGYTF
TRBV5-1	NA	NA	TRBJ1-1	TGCGCCAGCAGCTTGGCCGGAGGCATGGACACTGAAGCTTTCTTT	CASSLAGGMDTEAFF
TRBV7-3	NA	NA	TRBJ2-2	TGTGCCAGCAGCTTTCTCCGGGAGACAAAGGGAGGGGAGCTGTTTTTT	CASSFLRETKGGELFF
TRBV6-6	NA	NA	TRBJ1-6	TGTGCCAGCATTAACTCCTATAATTCACCCCTCCACTTT	CASINSYNSPLHF
TRBV9	TRBD1	NA	TRBJ2-1	TGTGCCAGCAGCCCACCCGACAGGGGGGCTTACAATGAGCAGTTCTTC	CASSPPDRGAYNEQFF
TRBV7-6	NA	many	TRBJ1-1	TGTGCCAGCAGCTCCGGGACCCAAGAAGCTTTCTTT	CASSSGTQEAFF
TRBV13	TRBD2	few	TRBJ2-1	TGTGCCAGCAGCTTTGGAGAACTAGCGGGGGGGCAATACTACAATGAGCAGTTCTTC	CASSFGELAGGQYYNEQFF
TRBV6-2/TRBV6-3	NA	once	TRBJ1-5	TGTGCCAGCAGTTACAACCCACAGGGTAGCAATCAGCCCCAGCATTTT	CASSYNPQGSNQPQHF
TRBV20-1	TRBD1	NA	TRBJ1-1	TGCAGTGCACCCAGGGGGCACATGAACACTGAAGCTTTCTTT	CSAPRGHMNTEAFF
TRBV7-9	TRBD1	NA	TRBJ2-7	TGTGCCAGCAGCTTAACGACAGGGATGCCCTACGAGCAGTACTTC	CASSLTTGMPYEQYF
TRBV6-8	NA	NA	TRBJ1-5	TGTGCCAGCAGTTACGATGGGTATAGCAATCAGCCCCAGCATTTT	CASSYDGYSNQPQHF
TRBV12-3/TRBV12-4	NA	NA	TRBJ1-6	TGTGCCAGCAGCTCGTCCGGGGGCGGGAGGGGTGATTCACCCCTCCACTTT	CASSSSGGGRGDSPLHF
TRBV7-6	NA	NA	TRBJ2-2	TGTGCCAGCAGCTTAGCAGGGACAACCTACACCGGGGAGCTGTTTTTT	CASSLAGTTYTGELFF
TRBV19	NA	NA	TRBJ1-5	TGTGCCAGTAGCGCTCCGTGGGGAGGTGGCAATCAGCCCCAGCATTTT	CASSAPWGGGNQPQHF
TRBV7-8	NA	NA	TRBJ1-1	TGTGCCAGCAGCCACTGGGAGCAAAGAGACACTGAAGCTTTCTTT	CASSHWEQRDTEAFF
TRBV7-9	TRBD1	NA	TRBJ1-1	TGTGCCAGCAGCGGCGGGTCACAGGGGGCGATTGAAGCTTTCTTT	CASSGGSQGAIEAFF
TRBV11-1	TRBD2	few	TRBJ2-1	TGTGCCAGCAGCTCCCTACTAGCGGGGGGCTACAATGAGCAGTTCTTC	CASSSLLAGGYNEQFF
TRBV12-5	TRBD1	few	TRBJ2-5	TGTGCTAGTGGTTTGGGCGACAGGGGGACCCAGTACTTC	CASGLGDRGTQYF
TRBV7-6	NA	many	TRBJ2-7	TGTGCCAGCAGCCCCCGGGATTCCGAGCAGTACTTC	CASSPRDSEQYF
TRBV6-5	TRBD2	NA	TRBJ2-7	TGTGCCAGCAGTACTAAGCGGGGGTCCTACGAGCAGTACTTC	CASSTKRGSYEQYF
TRBV12-3/TRBV12-4	TRBD1	NA	TRBJ1-2	TGTGCCAGCAGTGTAAACAGGGGGCTGAACTATGGCTACACCTTC	CASSVNRGLNYGYTF
TRBV11-2	TRBD2	many	TRBJ2-2	TGTGCCAGCAGCCTGTCGACTAGCGGGTCCCACACCGGGGAGCTGTTTTTT	CASSLSTSGSHTGELFF
TRBV7-8	TRBD1	many	TRBJ2-7	TGTGCCAGCAGCAAGACAGGGAGCTCCTACGAGCAGTACTTC	CASSKTGSSYEQYF
TRBV7-4	TRBD1	NA	TRBJ1-6	TGTGCCAGCAGCTCCGGGACAGGGGTTCGGCAGGATTTT	CASSSGTGVRQDF
TRBV28	NA	few	TRBJ2-1	TGTGCCAGCAGTTTACAGGTTTACAATGAGCAGTTCTTC	CASSLQVYNEQFF